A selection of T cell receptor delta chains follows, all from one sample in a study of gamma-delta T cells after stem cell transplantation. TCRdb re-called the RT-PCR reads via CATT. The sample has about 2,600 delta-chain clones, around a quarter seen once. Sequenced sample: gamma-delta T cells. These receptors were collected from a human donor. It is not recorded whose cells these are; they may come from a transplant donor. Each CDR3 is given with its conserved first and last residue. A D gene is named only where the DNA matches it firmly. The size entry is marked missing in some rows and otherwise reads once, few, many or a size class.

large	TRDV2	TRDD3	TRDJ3	CACDELGTISWDTRQMFF	TGTGCCTGTGACGAACTGGGGACAATCTCCTGGGACACCCGACAGATGTTTTTC
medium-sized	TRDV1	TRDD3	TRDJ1	CALGPPNYSYWGIKGGGTDKLIF	TGTGCTCTTGGACCTCCAAATTATTCCTACTGGGGGATAAAGGGAGGGGGAACCGATAAACTCATCTTT
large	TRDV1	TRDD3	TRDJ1	CALGAVGDRKKLIF	TGTGCTCTTGGGGCCGTGGGGGATAGAAAAAAACTCATCTTT
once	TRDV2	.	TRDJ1	CACELGGADKPIF	TGTGCCTGTGAGTTGGGGGGGGCCGATAAACCCATCTTT
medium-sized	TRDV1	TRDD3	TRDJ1	CALGDRTLFTWGMTYTDKLIF	TGTGCTCTTGGGGACCGTACCCTCTTCACCTGGGGGATGACGTACACCGATAAACTCATCTTT
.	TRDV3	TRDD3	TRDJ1	CAPDRPPLLLGDDDTDKLIF	TGTGCCCCCGACCGGCCTCCCCTCTTACTGGGGGATGATGATACCGATAAACTCATCTTT
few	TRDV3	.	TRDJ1	CAFVVPLPTIWGIHPLIF	TGTGCCTTCGTCGTTCCCCTTCCTACGATCTGGGGGATCCATCCACTCATCTTT
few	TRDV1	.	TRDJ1	CALGELGADKLTF	TGTGCTCTTGGGGAACTGGGCGCGGATAAACTCACCTTT
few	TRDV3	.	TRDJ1	CAFNLIYTDKLIF	TGTGCCTTTAATCTTATTTACACCGATAAACTCATCTTT
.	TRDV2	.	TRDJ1	CACDSPLEGAKLIF	TGTGCCTGTGACAGCCCCCTTGAGGGGGCGAAACTCATCTTT
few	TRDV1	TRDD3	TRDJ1	CALGEPNPNPQYWGIRRTGYKLIF	TGTGCTCTTGGGGAACCCAACCCCAACCCACAGTACTGGGGGATAAGACGAACCGGGTATAAACTCATCTTT
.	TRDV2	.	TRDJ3	CACELLGGDVASWDTRQMFF	TGTGCCTGTGAGCTACTTGGGGGCGATGTGGCCTCCTGGGACACCCGCCAGATGTTTTTC
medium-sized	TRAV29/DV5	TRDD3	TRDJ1	CAASESFPWGIEYTDKLIF	TGTGCAGCAAGCGAGAGCTTCCCGTGGGGGATAGAGTACACCGATAAACTCATCTTT
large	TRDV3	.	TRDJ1	CALHAILPRCTDKLIF	TGTGCCCTGCATGCGATCCTTCCCCGGTGCACCGATAAACTCATCTTT
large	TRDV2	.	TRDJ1	CACDGLGSRKGGKLIF	TGTGCCTGTGACGGTTTGGGGTCCCGCAAGGGCGGTAAACTCATCTTT
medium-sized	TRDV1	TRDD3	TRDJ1	CALGEPVIGSRRLGDPLCADKLIF	TGTGCTCTTGGGGAACCTGTCATTGGTTCCCGTAGACTGGGGGATCCACTTTGCGCCGATAAACTCATCTTT
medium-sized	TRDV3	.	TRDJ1	CAQFPTGTGGYTDKLIF	TGTGCCCAATTTCCTACGGGTACTGGGGGCTACACCGATAAACTCATCTTT
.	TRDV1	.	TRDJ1	CALGEIRPTLGPVSFPTDKLIF	TGTGCCCTTGGGGAAATTCGACCTACGTTGGGGCCCGTCTCCTTCCCTACCGATAAACTCATCTTT
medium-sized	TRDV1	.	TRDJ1	CALGKRGSGKLIF	TGTGCTCTTGGGAAAAGGGGATCGGGTAAACTCATCTTT
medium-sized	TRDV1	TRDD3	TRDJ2	CALGELSYWGIPLTAQLFF	TGTGCTCTTGGGGAACTCTCGTACTGGGGGATACCTCTGACAGCACAACTCTTCTTT
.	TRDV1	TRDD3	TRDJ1	CALGERLPNGGYGCDTDKLIF	TGTGCTCTTGGGGAGAGACTTCCCAACGGGGGATACGGATGCGACACCGATAAACTCATCTTT
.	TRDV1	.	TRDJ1	CALGETRGSVGYTDKLIF	TGTGCTCTTGGGGAAACTAGGGGGAGTGTGGGGTACACCGATAAACTCATCTTT
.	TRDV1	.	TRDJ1	CALGDAAGSYRTLGDALADKLIF	TGTGCTCTTGGGGATGCGGCGGGTTCCTACAGGACACTGGGAGATGCGCTGGCCGATAAACTCATCTTT
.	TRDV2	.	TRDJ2	CACDFKYTDNLFF	TGTGCCTGTGACTTTAAGTACACCGATAACCTCTTCTTT
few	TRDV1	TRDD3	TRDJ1	CALGEPVFPYWGIRGFYADKLIF	TGTGCTCTTGGGGAACCCGTCTTCCCGTACTGGGGGATCCGGGGTTTTTACGCCGATAAACTCATCTTT
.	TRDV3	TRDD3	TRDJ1	CAFLVGDIPDKLIF	TGTGCCTTTCTTGTGGGGGATATCCCCGATAAACTCATCTTT
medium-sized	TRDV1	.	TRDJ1	CALGDNFSYWGQSPDKLIF	TGTGCTCTTGGGGACAACTTTTCCTACTGGGGCCAATCTCCGGATAAACTCATCTTT
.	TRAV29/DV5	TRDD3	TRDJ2	CAASGGGLTGGYGALTAQLFF	TGTGCAGCAAGCGGTGGGGGTTTAACTGGGGGATACGGGGCTTTGACAGCACAACTCTTCTTT
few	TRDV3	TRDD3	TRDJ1	CACKEGYWGKTDKLIF	TGTGCCTGTAAGGAGGGGTACTGGGGGAAAACCGATAAACTCATCTTT
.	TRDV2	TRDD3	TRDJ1	CACDLPPSQPSYCGIRRTDKLIF	TGTGCCTGTGACCTCCCGCCTTCTCAGCCTTCTTACTGTGGGATACGCCGCACCGATAAACTCATCTTT
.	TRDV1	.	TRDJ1	CALIRRGAYTDKLIF	TGTGCTCTGATACGTCGGGGGGCTTACACCGATAAACTCATCTTT
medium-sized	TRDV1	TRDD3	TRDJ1	CALGEPPLGAKGLIF	TGTGCTCTTGGGGAACCCCCACTGGGGGCTAAGGGACTCATCTTT
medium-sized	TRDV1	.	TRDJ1	CALGELVLPLLTDKLIF	TGTGCTCTTGGGGAACTTGTCCTACCCCTCCTCACCGATAAACTCATCTTT
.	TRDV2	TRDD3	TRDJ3	CACDKNWGPPLYTRQMFF	TGTGCCTGTGACAAGAACTGGGGACCTCCCTTGTACACCCGACAGATGTTTTTC
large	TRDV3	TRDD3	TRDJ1	CAFSVLGVSKLIF	TGTGCCTTCTCAGTACTGGGGGTCTCCAAGCTCATCTTT
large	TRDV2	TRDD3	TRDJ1	CACDGVLGDAYTDKLIF	TGTGCCTGTGACGGGGTACTGGGGGATGCGTACACCGATAAACTCATCTTT
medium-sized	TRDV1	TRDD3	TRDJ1	CALGPLGLPALGDTRGTDKLIF	TGTGCTCTTGGGCCACTTGGCCTTCCCGCATTGGGGGATACGAGGGGGACCGATAAACTCATCTTT
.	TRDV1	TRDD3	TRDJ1	CALPFPYWGIRDGVRADKLIF	TGTGCTCTGCCCTTTCCTTACTGGGGGATACGGGATGGGGTTAGGGCCGATAAACTCATCTTT
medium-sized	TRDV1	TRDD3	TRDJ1	CALGECQPTIYWGIRFTDKLIF	TGTGCTCTTGGGGAATGTCAACCGACCATCTACTGGGGGATACGGTTCACCGATAAACTCATCTTT
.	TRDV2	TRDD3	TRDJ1	CACDTILVRGDRTDKLIF	TGTGCCTGTGACACTATCCTTGTACGGGGGGATCGCACCGATAAACTCATCTTT
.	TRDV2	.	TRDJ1	CACAPSFVLQVDTRGISWYDKLIF	TGTGCCTGTGCCCCGTCCTTCGTCCTTCAAGTGGATACTCGTGGTATTTCTTGGTACGATAAACTCATCTTT